This T cell receptor (beta chain) was captured by sequencing in a study of T-cell reconstitution after alpha-beta-depleted transplantation in children. Using unique molecular identifiers, the investigators prepared the TCRbeta library. TCRdb reprocessed the PCR reads with MiXCR, giving one entry per CDR3 protein. The table lists around 380,000 distinct CDR3 sequences, about 11% of them singletons. In its sample, this clonotype was seen a few times. The source of this sequence is a human donor who donated a stem cell graft to a child with acute myeloid leukemia. The sequencing here drew on PBMCs from the stem cell graft donor, taken from the stem cell graft.

The DNA of the CDR3 is TGTGCCAGCAGCCAAGTCAGGGGGGCTCAGCCCCAGCATTTT. Residues: CASSQVRGAQPQHF. The rearrangement links TRBV3-1 to TRBJ1-5; 7 positions match TRBD1. Germline-derived CDR1 and CDR2 are LGHDT and YNNKEL (reference sequence). V gave up 1 base and J gave up 6 bases; unmatched junction bases: 3. There are 14 residues in the CDR3.